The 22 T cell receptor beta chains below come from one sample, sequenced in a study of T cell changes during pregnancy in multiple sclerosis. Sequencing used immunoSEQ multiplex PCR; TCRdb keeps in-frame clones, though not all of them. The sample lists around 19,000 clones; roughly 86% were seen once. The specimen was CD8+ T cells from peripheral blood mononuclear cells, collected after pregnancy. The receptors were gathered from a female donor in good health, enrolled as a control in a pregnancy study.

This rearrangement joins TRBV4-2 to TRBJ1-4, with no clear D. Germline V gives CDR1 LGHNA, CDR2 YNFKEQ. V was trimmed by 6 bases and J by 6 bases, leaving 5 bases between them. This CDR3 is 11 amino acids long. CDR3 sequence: CASSHDEKLFF. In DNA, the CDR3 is TGTGCCAGCAGTCATGATGAAAAACTGTTTTTT.

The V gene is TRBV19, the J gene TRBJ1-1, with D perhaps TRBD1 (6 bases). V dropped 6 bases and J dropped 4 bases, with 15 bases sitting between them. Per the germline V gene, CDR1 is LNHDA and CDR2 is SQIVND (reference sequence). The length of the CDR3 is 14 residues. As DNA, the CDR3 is TGTGCCAGTAGGGACAGTGAGCATGGCACTGAAGCTTTCTTT. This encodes CASRDSEHGTEAFF.

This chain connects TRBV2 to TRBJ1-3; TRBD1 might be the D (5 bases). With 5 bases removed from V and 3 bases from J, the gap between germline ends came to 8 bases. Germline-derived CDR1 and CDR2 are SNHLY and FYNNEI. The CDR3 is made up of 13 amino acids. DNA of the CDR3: TGTGCCAGCAGTAGGGGAGGTGGAAACACCATATATTTT. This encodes CASSRGGGNTIYF.

CDR3 residues: CASSIGGEQYF. CDR3 DNA sequence: TGTGCCAGTAGTATCGGGGGGGAGCAGTACTTC. V gene TRBV19 combines with J gene TRBJ2-7, with 7 bases fitting TRBD2. Germline-derived CDR1 and CDR2 are LNHDA and SQIVND (reference sequence). The junction had 0 bases not matched to a gene; V was cut back by 3 bases and J by 7 bases. The CDR3 is 11 residues long.

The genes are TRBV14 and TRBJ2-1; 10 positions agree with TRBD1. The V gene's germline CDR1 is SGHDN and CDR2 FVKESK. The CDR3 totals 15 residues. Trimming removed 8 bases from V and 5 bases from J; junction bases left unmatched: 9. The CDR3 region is CASGIGTGVDNEQFF. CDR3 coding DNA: TGTGCCAGCGGAATCGGGACAGGGGTTGACAATGAGCAGTTCTTC. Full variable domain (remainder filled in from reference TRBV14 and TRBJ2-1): EAGVTQFPSHSVIEKGQTVTLRCDPISGHDNLYWYRRVMGKEIKFLLHFVKESKQDESGMPNNRFLAERTGGTYSTLKVQPAELEDSGVYFCASGIGTGVDNEQFFGPGTRLTVL.

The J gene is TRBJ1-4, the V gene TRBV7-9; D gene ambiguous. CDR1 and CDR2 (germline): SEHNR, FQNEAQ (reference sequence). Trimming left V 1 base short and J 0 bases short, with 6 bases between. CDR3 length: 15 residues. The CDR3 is CASSLGEATNEKLFF. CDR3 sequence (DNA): TGTGCCAGCAGCTTAGGAGAAGCAACTAATGAAAAACTGTTTTTT.

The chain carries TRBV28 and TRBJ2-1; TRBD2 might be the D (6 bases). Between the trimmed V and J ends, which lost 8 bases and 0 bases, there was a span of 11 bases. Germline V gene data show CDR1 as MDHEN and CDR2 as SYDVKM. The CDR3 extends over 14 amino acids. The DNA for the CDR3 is TGTGCCAGCCTAGCGCTGAACTCCTACAATGAGCAGTTCTTC. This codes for CASLALNSYNEQFF.

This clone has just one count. The CDR3 DNA is TGTGCCAGCAGTGAATGGGGGGACGAGCAGTACTTC. Protein sequence: CASSEWGDEQYF. The rearrangement links TRBV2 to TRBJ2-7; perhaps TRBD2 as D (6 bases). The CDR3 length is 12 residues. Germline V lookup: CDR1 SNHLY, CDR2 FYNNEI. V was clipped by 2 bases and J by 5 bases, with 7 bases between them.

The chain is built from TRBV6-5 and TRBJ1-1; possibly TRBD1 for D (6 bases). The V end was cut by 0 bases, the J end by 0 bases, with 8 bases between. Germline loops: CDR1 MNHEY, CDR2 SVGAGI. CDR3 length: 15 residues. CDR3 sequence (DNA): TGTGCCAGCAGTTACTCGACAGGAGTGAACACTGAAGCTTTCTTT. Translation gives CASSYSTGVNTEAFF.

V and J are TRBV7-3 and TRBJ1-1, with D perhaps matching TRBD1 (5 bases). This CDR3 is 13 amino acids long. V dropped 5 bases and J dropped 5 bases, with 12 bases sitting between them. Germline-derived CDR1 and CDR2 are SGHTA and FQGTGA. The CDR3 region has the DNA TGTGCCAGCAGCGCGGACACTGGAACTGAAGCTTTCTTT. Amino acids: CASSADTGTEAFF.

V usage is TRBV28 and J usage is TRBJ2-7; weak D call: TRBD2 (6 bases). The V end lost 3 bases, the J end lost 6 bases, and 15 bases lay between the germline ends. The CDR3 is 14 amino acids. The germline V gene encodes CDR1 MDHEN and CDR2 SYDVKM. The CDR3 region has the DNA TGTGCCAGCAGTTTCTCGCAGGGAGGTTTCGAGCAGTACTTC. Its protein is CASSFSQGGFEQYF. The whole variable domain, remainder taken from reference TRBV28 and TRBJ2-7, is DVKVTQSSRYLVKRTGEKVFLECVQDMDHENMFWYRQDPGLGLRLIYFSYDVKMKEKGDIPEGYSVSREKKERFSLILESASTNQTSMYLCASSFSQGGFEQYFGPGTRLTVT.

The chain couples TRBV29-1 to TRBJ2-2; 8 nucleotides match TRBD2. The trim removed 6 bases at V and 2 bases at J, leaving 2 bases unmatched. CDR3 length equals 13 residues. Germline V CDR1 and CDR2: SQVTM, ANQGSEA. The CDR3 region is CSVAGANTGELFF. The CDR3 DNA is TGCAGCGTAGCGGGGGCCAACACCGGGGAGCTGTTTTTT.

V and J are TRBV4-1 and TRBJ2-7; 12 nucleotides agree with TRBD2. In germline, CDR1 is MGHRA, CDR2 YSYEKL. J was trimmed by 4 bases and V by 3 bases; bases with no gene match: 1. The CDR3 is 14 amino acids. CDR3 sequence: CASSQTSGGYEQYF. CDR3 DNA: TGCGCCAGCAGCCAGACTAGCGGGGGATACGAGCAGTACTTC.

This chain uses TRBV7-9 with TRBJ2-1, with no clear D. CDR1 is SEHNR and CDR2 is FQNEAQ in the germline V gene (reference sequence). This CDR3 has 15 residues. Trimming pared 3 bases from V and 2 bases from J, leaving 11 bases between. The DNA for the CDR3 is TGTGCCAGCAGCTTTTCGGAGATAACCTACAATGAGCAGTTCTTC. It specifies CASSFSEITYNEQFF.

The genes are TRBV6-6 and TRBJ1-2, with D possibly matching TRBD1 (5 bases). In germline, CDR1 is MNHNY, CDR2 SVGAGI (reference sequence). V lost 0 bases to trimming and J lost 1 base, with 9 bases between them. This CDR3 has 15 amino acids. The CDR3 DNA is TGTGCCAGCAGTTACTCGAATAGGGGTAACTATGGCTACACCTTC. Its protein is CASSYSNRGNYGYTF.

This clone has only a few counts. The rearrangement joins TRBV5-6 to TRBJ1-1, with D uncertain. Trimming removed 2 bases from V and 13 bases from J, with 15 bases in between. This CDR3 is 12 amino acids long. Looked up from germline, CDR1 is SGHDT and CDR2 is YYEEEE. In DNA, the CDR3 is TGTGCCAGCAGCTTTGGTGAAGGTGAGGTTTTCTTT. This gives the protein CASSFGEGEVFF.

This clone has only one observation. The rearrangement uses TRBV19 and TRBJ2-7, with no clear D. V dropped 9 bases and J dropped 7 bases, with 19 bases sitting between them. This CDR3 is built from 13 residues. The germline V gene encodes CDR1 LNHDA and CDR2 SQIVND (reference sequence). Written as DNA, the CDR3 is TGTGCCAGCAGCTATTTCCCGACGGGTGAGCAGTACTTC. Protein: CASSYFPTGEQYF.

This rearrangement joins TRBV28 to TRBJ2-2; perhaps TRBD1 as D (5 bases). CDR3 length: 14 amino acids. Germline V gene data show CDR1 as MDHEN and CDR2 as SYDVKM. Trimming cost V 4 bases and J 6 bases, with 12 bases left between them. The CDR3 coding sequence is TGTGCCAGCAGTTCTAGACAGTCCCCCGGGGAGCTGTTTTTT. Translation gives CASSSRQSPGELFF.

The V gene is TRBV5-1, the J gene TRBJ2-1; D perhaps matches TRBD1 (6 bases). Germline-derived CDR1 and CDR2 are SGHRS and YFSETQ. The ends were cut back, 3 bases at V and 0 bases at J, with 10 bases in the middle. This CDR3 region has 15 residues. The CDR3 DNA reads TGCGCCAGCAGCTCCTCGGACAGCTCCTACAATGAGCAGTTCTTC. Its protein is CASSSSDSSYNEQFF.

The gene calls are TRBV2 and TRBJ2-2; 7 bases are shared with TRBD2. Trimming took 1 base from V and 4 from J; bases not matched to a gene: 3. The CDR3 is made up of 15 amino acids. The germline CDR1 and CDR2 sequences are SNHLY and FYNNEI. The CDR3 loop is CASSEGGLSTGELFF. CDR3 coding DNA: TGTGCCAGCAGTGAAGGGGGACTATCCACCGGGGAGCTGTTTTTT.

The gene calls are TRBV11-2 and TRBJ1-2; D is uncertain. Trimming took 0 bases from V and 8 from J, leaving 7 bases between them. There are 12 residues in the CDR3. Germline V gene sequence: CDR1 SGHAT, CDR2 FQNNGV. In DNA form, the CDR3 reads TGTGCCAGCAGCTTAGACAGTTGGGGCTACACCTTC. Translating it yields CASSLDSWGYTF. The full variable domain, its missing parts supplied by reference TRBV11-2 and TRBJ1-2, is EAGVAQSPRYKIIEKRQSVAFWCNPISGHATLYWYQQILGQGPKLLIQFQNNGVVDDSQLPKDRFSAERLKGVDSTLKIQPAKLEDSAVYLCASSLDSWGYTFGSGTRLTVV.

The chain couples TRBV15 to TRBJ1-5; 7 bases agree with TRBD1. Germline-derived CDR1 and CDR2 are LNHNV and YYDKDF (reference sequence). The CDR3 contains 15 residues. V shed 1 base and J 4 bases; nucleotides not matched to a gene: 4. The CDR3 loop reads CATSRARDRNQPQHF. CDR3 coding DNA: TGTGCCACCAGCAGAGCGCGGGACAGAAATCAGCCCCAGCATTTT. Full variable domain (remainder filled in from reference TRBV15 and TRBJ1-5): DAMVIQNPRYQVTQFGKPVTLSCSQTLNHNVMYWYQQKSSQAPKLLFHYYDKDFNNEADTPDNFQSRRPNTSFCFLDIRSPGLGDTAMYLCATSRARDRNQPQHFGDGTRLSIL.